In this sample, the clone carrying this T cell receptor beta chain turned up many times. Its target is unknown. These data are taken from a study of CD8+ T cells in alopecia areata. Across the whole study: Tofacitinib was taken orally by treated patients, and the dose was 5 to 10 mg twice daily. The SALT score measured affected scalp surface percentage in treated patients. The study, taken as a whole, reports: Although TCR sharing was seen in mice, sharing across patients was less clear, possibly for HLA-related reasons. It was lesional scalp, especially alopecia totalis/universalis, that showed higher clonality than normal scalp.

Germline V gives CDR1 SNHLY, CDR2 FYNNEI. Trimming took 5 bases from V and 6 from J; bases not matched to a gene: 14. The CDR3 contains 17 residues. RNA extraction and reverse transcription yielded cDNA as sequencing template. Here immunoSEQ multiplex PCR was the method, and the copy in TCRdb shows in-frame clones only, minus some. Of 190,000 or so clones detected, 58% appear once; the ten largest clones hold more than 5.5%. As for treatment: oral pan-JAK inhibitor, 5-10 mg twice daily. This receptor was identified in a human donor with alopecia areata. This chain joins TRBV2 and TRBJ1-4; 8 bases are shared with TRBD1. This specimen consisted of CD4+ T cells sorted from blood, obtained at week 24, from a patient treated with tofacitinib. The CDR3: CASSKIGQGRGDEKLFF. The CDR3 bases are TGTGCCAGCAGTAAAATCGGACAGGGTAGAGGCGATGAAAAACTGTTTTTT.